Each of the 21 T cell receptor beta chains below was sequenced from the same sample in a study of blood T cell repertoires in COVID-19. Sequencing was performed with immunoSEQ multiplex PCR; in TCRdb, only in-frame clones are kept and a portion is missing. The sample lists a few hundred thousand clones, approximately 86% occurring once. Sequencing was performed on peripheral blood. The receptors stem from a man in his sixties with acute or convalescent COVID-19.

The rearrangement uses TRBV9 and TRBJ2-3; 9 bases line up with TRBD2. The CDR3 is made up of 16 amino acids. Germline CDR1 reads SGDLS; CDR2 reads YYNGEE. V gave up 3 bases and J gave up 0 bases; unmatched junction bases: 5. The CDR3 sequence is CASSALAGSSTDTQYF. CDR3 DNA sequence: TGTGCCAGCAGCGCCCTAGCGGGGAGTAGCACAGATACGCAGTATTTT. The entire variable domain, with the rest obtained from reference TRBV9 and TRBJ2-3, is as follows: DSGVTQTPKHLITATGQRVTLRCSPRSGDLSVYWYQQSLDQGLQFLIQYYNGEERAKGNILERFSAQQFPDLHSELNLSSLELGDSALYFCASSALAGSSTDTQYFGPGTRLTVL.

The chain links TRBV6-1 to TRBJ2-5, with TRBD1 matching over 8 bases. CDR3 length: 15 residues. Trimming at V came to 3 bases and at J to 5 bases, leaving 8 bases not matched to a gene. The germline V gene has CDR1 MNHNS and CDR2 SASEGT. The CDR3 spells CASSEAGGAGETQYF. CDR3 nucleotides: TGTGCCAGCAGTGAGGCAGGGGGCGCGGGGGAGACCCAGTACTTC.

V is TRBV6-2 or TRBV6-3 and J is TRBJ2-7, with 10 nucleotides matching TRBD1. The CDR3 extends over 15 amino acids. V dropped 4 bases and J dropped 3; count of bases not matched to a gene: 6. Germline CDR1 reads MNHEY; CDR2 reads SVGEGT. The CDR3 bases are TGTGCCAGCAGTTCATACCGGGACAGGGGCTACGAGCAGTACTTC. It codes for CASSSYRDRGYEQYF.

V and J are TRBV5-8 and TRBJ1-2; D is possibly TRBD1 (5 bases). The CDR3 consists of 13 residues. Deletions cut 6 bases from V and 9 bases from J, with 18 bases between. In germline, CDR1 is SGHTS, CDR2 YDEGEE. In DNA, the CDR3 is TGTGCCAGCAACCGGGGGACGGTGAAGAGCTACACCTTC. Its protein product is CASNRGTVKSYTF.

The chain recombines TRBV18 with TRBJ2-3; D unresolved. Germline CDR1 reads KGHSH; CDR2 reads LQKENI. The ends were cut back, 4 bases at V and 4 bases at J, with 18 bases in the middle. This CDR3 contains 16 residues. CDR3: CASSQRTALRPDTQYF. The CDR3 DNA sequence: TGTGCCAGCTCACAACGCACTGCTCTGAGGCCAGATACGCAGTATTTT.

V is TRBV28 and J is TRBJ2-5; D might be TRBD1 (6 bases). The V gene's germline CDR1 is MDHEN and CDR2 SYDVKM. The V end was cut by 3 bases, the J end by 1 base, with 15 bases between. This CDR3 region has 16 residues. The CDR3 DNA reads TGTGCCAGCAGTTTCTACGCAGGGGCCTTCCAAGAGACCCAGTACTTC. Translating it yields CASSFYAGAFQETQYF.

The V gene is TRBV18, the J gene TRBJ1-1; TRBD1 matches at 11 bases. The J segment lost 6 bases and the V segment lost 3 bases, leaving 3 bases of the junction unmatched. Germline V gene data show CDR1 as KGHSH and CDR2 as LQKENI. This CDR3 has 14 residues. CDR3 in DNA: TGTGCCAGCTCACCTCTGGGACAGGGGGCTGAAGCTTTCTTT. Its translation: CASSPLGQGAEAFF.

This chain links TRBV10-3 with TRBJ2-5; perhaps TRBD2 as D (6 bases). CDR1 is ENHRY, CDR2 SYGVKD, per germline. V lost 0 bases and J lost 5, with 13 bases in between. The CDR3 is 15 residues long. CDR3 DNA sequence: TGTGCCATCAGTGAGTCAGGGGCAGGGAGGGAGACCCAGTACTTC. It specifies CAISESGAGRETQYF.

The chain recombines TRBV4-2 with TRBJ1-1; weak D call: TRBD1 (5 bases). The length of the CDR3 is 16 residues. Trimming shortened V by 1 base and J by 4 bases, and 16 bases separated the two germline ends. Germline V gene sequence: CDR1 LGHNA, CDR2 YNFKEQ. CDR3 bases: TGTGCCAGCAGCCAAGGCGGGGGGGACCTGGGCACTGAAGCTTTCTTT. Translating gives CASSQGGGDLGTEAFF.

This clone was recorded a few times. The CDR3: CASSLQQGYAFF. The CDR3 DNA follows: TGTGCCAGCAGTTTACAACAGGGGTACGCTTTCTTT. This chain joins TRBV28 and TRBJ1-1, with 7 bases that match TRBD1. Germline V gene data show CDR1 as MDHEN and CDR2 as SYDVKM. Trimming removed 2 bases from V and 11 bases from J; junction bases left unmatched: 5. The CDR3 has 12 residues.

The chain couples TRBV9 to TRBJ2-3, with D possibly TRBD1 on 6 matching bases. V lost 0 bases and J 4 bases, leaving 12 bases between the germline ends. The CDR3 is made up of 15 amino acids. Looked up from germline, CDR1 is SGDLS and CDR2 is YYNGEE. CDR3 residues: CASSVAPQGSDTQYF. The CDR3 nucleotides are TGTGCCAGCAGCGTAGCCCCACAGGGCTCAGATACGCAGTATTTT.

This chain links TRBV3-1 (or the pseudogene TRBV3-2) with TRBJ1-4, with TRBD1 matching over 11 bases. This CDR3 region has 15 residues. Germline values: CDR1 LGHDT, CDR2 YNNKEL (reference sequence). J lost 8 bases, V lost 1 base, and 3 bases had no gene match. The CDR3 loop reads CASSQAGTGGEKLFF. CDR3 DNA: TGTGCCAGCAGCCAAGCGGGGACAGGGGGGGAAAAACTGTTTTTT.

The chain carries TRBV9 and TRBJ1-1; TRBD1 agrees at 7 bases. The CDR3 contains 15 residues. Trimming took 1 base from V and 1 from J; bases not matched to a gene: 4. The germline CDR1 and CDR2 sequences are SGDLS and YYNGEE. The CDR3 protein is CASSVSTGSNTEAFF. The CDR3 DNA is TGTGCCAGCAGCGTATCGACAGGGTCGAACACTGAAGCTTTCTTT.

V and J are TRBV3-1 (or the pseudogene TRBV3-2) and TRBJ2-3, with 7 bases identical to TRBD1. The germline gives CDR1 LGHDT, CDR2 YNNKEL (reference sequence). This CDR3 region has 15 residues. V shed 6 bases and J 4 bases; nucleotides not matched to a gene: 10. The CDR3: CASRQTGISADTQYF. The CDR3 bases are TGTGCCAGCAGACAGACAGGGATTTCGGCAGATACGCAGTATTTT.

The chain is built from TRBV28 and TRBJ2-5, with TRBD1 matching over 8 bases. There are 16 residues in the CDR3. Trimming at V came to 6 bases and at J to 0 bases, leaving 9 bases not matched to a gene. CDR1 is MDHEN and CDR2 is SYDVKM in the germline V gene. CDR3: CASSTATGVYQETQYF. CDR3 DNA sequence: TGTGCCAGCAGCACTGCGACAGGGGTGTACCAAGAGACCCAGTACTTC.

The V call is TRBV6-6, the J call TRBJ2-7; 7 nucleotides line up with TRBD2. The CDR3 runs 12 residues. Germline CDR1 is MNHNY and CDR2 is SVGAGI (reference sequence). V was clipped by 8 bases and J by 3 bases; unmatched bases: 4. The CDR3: CASRDYSYEQYF. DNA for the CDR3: TGTGCCAGCCGGGACTATAGCTACGAGCAGTACTTC.

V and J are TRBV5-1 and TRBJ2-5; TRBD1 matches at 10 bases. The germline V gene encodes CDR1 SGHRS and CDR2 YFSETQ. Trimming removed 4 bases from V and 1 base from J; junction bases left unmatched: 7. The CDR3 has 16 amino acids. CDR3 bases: TGCGCCAGCAGCCGGTGGGGACAGGGGTCCCAAGAGACCCAGTACTTC. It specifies CASSRWGQGSQETQYF. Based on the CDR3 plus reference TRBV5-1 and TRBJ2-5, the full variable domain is KAGVTQTPRYLIKTRGQQVTLSCSPISGHRSVSWYQQTPGQGLQFLFEYFSETQRNKGNFPGRFSGRQFSNSRSEMNVSTLELGDSALYLCASSRWGQGSQETQYFGPGTRLLVL.

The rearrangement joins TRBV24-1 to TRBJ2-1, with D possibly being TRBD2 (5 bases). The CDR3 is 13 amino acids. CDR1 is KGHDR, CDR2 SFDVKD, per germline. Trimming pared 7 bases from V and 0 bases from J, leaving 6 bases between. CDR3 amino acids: CATSRGSYNEQFF. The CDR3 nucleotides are TGTGCCACCAGCCGGGGCTCCTACAATGAGCAGTTCTTC.

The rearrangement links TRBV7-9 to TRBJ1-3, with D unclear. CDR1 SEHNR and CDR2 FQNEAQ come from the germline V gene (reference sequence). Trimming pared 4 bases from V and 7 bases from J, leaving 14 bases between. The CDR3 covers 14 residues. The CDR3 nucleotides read TGTGCCAGCAGCTCCGGGGTCCCCCGGAACACCATATATTTT. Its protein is CASSSGVPRNTIYF.

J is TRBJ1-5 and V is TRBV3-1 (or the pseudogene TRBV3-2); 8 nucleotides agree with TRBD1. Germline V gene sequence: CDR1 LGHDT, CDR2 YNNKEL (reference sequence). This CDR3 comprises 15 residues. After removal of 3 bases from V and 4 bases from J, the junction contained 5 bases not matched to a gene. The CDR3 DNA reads TGTGCCAGCAGCCAGACTGGACAGGGAAATCAGCCCCAGCATTTT. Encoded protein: CASSQTGQGNQPQHF.

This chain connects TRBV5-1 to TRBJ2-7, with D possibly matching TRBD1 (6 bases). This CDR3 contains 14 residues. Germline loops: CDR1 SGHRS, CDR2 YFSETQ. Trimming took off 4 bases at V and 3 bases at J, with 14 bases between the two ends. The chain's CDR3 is CASSVRPDSYEQYF. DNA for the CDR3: TGCGCCAGCAGCGTCCGACCGGACAGCTACGAGCAGTACTTC. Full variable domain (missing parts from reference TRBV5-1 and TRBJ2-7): KAGVTQTPRYLIKTRGQQVTLSCSPISGHRSVSWYQQTPGQGLQFLFEYFSETQRNKGNFPGRFSGRQFSNSRSEMNVSTLELGDSALYLCASSVRPDSYEQYFGPGTRLTVT.